The 26 T cell receptor beta chains reported below all come from one sample, sequenced in a study of shared clonotypes between healthy human individuals. The method was immunoSEQ multiplex PCR; TCRdb's version includes in-frame clones alone and lacks a portion of them. This sample has around 500,000 clones, with about 76% found just once. The specimen sequenced was PBMCs. The receptors were gathered from a woman aged 40 to 50 in good health. Some clones in this sample may be carry-over from other donors' samples.

This rearrangement joins TRBV30 to TRBJ2-7; tentatively, D is TRBD1 (6 bases). Germline V gives CDR1 GTSNPN, CDR2 SVGIG (reference sequence). The CDR3 contains 13 residues. V was trimmed by 0 bases and J by 13 bases, leaving 19 bases between them. This chain's CDR3 is CAWSVRPGDPGYF. CDR3 DNA: TGTGCCTGGAGTGTCCGGCCAGGGGACCCGGGATACTTC.

The CDR3 spells CASSDGTGGGYTF. The CDR3 DNA follows: TGTGCCAGCAGTGACGGGACAGGGGGCGGCTACACCTTC. The V gene is TRBV6-4, the J gene TRBJ1-2; 12 bases are shared with TRBD1. Germline V gene data show CDR1 as MRHNA and CDR2 as SNTAGT. The CDR3 is 13 residues long. Trimming took 2 bases from V and 8 from J; bases not matched to a gene: 0.

The chain recombines TRBV5-1 with TRBJ2-2, with D unclear. Germline lookup yields CDR1 SGHRS and CDR2 YFSETQ. The CDR3 runs 13 residues. The V end was cut by 4 bases, the J end by 5 bases, with 9 bases between. The CDR3 nucleotides read TGCGCCAGCAGCCCGTTCGAAACCGGGGAGCTGTTTTTT. Its translation is CASSPFETGELFF. Combining the CDR3 with reference TRBV5-1 and TRBJ2-2 gives the whole variable domain KAGVTQTPRYLIKTRGQQVTLSCSPISGHRSVSWYQQTPGQGLQFLFEYFSETQRNKGNFPGRFSGRQFSNSRSEMNVSTLELGDSALYLCASSPFETGELFFGEGSRLTVL.

The chain is built from TRBV5-1 and TRBJ2-7, with 11 bases identical to TRBD2. The CDR3 runs 16 residues. In germline, CDR1 is SGHRS, CDR2 YFSETQ. V trimming: 2 bases; J trimming: 7 bases; junction bases outside the gene matches: 11. The CDR3 region is CASSFGTSGLGVEQYF. The CDR3 DNA reads as TGCGCCAGCAGCTTCGGGACTAGCGGCCTGGGGGTTGAGCAGTACTTC.

The V and J genes are TRBV18 and TRBJ2-1; 9 nucleotides line up with TRBD1. With 5 bases clipped from V and 4 bases from J, the junction kept 6 bases outside the gene matches. The CDR3 is 15 amino acids. Germline V lookup: CDR1 KGHSH, CDR2 LQKENI. CDR3 protein: CASSEGQGWYNEQFF. CDR3 in DNA: TGTGCCAGCTCAGAGGGACAGGGTTGGTACAATGAGCAGTTCTTC.

This clone was counted once. The genes are TRBV7-9 and TRBJ2-5, with 8 bases that match TRBD2. V shed 2 bases and J 0 bases; nucleotides not matched to a gene: 5. The CDR3 consists of 16 residues. Germline V gene lookup returns CDR1 SEHNR and CDR2 FQNEAQ (reference sequence). CDR3 sequence: CASSLTGGRDQETQYF. The DNA of the CDR3 is TGTGCCAGCAGCTTAACGGGAGGGAGGGACCAAGAGACCCAGTACTTC.

The V call is TRBV6-1, the J call TRBJ2-7; possibly TRBD2 for D (6 bases). V gave up 6 bases and J gave up 6 bases, with 12 bases separating them. Germline CDR1 reads MNHNS; CDR2 reads SASEGT. This CDR3 contains 12 residues. The CDR3 region has the DNA TGTGCCAGCAGAGGTCAAGCGGGCGAGCAGTACTTC. This sequence encodes CASRGQAGEQYF.

The chain joins TRBV29-1 to TRBJ2-7, with D possibly TRBD2 on 6 matching bases. Trimming took off 4 bases at V and 1 base at J, with 8 bases between the two ends. The CDR3 covers 12 residues. Germline-derived CDR1 and CDR2 are SQVTM and ANQGSEA. CDR3 coding DNA: TGCAGCGTTGGGGGGGTATCCTACGAGCAGTACTTC. Protein product: CSVGGVSYEQYF.

The chain combines TRBV28 with TRBJ1-1, with 7 positions matching TRBD1. Germline CDR1 MDHEN, CDR2 SYDVKM. This CDR3 contains 15 residues. V trimming: 5 bases; J trimming: 4 bases; junction bases outside the gene matches: 10. For the CDR3, the DNA is TGTGCCAGCAGTCCACCACAGGGGATTAGCACTGAAGCTTTCTTT. Its translation: CASSPPQGISTEAFF.

In its sample, this clone was seen many times. This same CDR3 is encoded by further DNA sequences in the sample. The chain uses TRBV9 and TRBJ1-4; TRBD1 agrees at 8 bases. Trimming at V came to 4 bases and at J to 3 bases, leaving 2 bases not matched to a gene. This CDR3 has 14 amino acids. Germline lookup yields CDR1 SGDLS and CDR2 YYNGEE. CDR3 nucleotide sequence: TGTGCCAGCAGCACAGGGGGGGCTAATGAAAAACTGTTTTTT. It specifies CASSTGGANEKLFF.

This chain links TRBV6-6 with TRBJ1-1; D unclear. Germline CDR1 MNHNY, CDR2 SVGAGI (reference sequence). The CDR3 extends over 11 amino acids. The V and J ends lost 0 bases and 14 bases respectively, with 10 bases between them. The CDR3 reads CASSYSMGSFF. The CDR3 DNA follows: TGTGCCAGCAGTTACTCAATGGGATCCTTCTTT.

The chain combines TRBV18 with TRBJ2-2; TRBD1 matches 12 bases. CDR1 is KGHSH and CDR2 is LQKENI in the germline V gene. The CDR3 extends over 16 amino acids. V was pared by 0 bases and J by 7 bases, with 3 bases of the junction left unmatched. The CDR3 is CASSPPGQGAGGELFF. The CDR3 DNA follows: TGTGCCAGCTCACCACCGGGACAGGGGGCAGGCGGGGAGCTGTTTTTT.

The genes are TRBV13 and TRBJ2-2; D is undetermined. The ends were cut back, 0 bases at V and 3 bases at J, with 8 bases in the middle. This CDR3 contains 15 residues. Germline assignment: CDR1 PRHDT and CDR2 FYEKMQ (reference sequence). The CDR3 nucleotides are TGTGCCAGCAGCTTAGGATTTCGGGACACCGGGGAGCTGTTTTTT. Translation: CASSLGFRDTGELFF.

The chain is built from TRBV10-3 and TRBJ2-1; 13 bases map to TRBD2. The germline CDR1 and CDR2 sequences are ENHRY and SYGVKD. V shed 10 bases, J shed 0 bases, and the junction held 15 bases outside the gene matches. The CDR3 is 19 residues long. CDR3 bases: TGTGCCACCTCCCCCGGACTAGCGGGAGCCGATAGCTCCTACAATGAGCAGTTCTTC. Its translation is CATSPGLAGADSSYNEQFF.

This chain connects TRBV28 to TRBJ1-1; D remains ambiguous. V was clipped by 6 bases and J by 2 bases, with 10 bases between them. The CDR3 loop spans 13 amino acids. Germline loops: CDR1 MDHEN, CDR2 SYDVKM. The chain's CDR3 is CASRPPYNTEAFF. The CDR3 nucleotides are TGTGCCAGCAGACCGCCGTACAACACTGAAGCTTTCTTT.

The chain couples TRBV7-8 to TRBJ2-2, with 11 bases matching TRBD2. CDR3 size: 16 residues. Germline CDR1 is SGHVS and CDR2 is FQNEAQ. V shed 0 bases, J shed 5 bases, and the junction held 2 bases outside the gene matches. The CDR3 reads CASSLALAGGTGELFF. Here the CDR3 DNA reads TGTGCCAGCAGCTTAGCCTTAGCGGGAGGGACCGGGGAGCTGTTTTTT.

The chain joins TRBV9 to TRBJ2-7, with TRBD1 matching over 9 bases. CDR1 is SGDLS, CDR2 YYNGEE, per germline. This CDR3 has 17 residues. The V segment lost 2 bases and the J segment 2 bases; nucleotides outside the gene matches: 11. CDR3: CASSVTLPGQGPYEQYF. In nucleotides, the CDR3 is TGTGCCAGCAGCGTGACACTCCCGGGACAGGGCCCCTACGAGCAGTACTTC.

The chain recombines TRBV7-9 with TRBJ1-1; D is unclear. CDR1 is SEHNR and CDR2 is FQNEAQ in the germline V gene (reference sequence). V was clipped by 3 bases and J by 6 bases, with 11 bases between them. This CDR3 region has 13 residues. DNA for the CDR3: TGTGCCAGCAGCTTCGGCGGAAAGGCTGAAGCTTTCTTT. The encoded protein is CASSFGGKAEAFF.

This chain joins TRBV6-5 and TRBJ2-2, with D uncertain. V shed 4 bases and J shed 8 bases, with 8 bases lying between them. The CDR3 sequence is 12 residues long. CDR1 and CDR2 from the germline V gene are MNHEY and SVGAGI. The CDR3 DNA is TGTGCCAGCAGTTTTACCCCAGGGGAGCTGTTTTTT. It yields the protein CASSFTPGELFF.

The V call is TRBV28, the J call TRBJ2-6; D might be TRBD2 (5 bases). The germline CDR1 and CDR2 sequences are MDHEN and SYDVKM. The CDR3 runs 16 residues. The ends were cut back, 4 bases at V and 0 bases at J, with 10 bases in the middle. Here the CDR3 DNA reads TGTGCCAGCAGTTCACCCGGGGACTCTGGGGCCAACGTCCTGACTTTC. Translation gives CASSSPGDSGANVLTF.

The rearrangement joins TRBV28 to TRBJ2-7; maybe TRBD1 (5 bases). The germline V gene encodes CDR1 MDHEN and CDR2 SYDVKM. Trimming left V 3 bases short and J 3 bases short, with 18 bases between. The CDR3 consists of 16 residues. The CDR3 region has the DNA TGTGCCAGCAGTTTCCGGTTAAGGGGTAATGGCTACGAGCAGTACTTC. Translated: CASSFRLRGNGYEQYF.

V and J are TRBV19 and TRBJ2-6; D is undetermined. The CDR3 runs 16 residues. Trimming stripped 3 bases from V and 0 bases from J, with 9 bases between. Germline CDR1 reads LNHDA; CDR2 reads SQIVND (reference sequence). The CDR3 here is CASSIPLVSGANVLTF. The DNA of the CDR3 is TGTGCCAGTAGTATCCCCCTAGTCTCTGGGGCCAACGTCCTGACTTTC.

The CDR3 DNA is TGTGCCAGCAGCCCCACAGCTAACTATGGCTACACCTTC. The encoded protein is CASSPTANYGYTF. V usage is TRBV7-9 and J usage is TRBJ1-2; D unclear. Trimming removed 5 bases from V and 0 bases from J, with 7 bases in between. Per the germline V gene, CDR1 is SEHNR and CDR2 is FQNEAQ (reference sequence). The CDR3 sequence is 13 residues long. The whole variable domain, filled in from reference TRBV7-9 and TRBJ1-2, reads DTGVSQNPRHKITKRGQNVTFRCDPISEHNRLYWYRQTLGQGPEFLTYFQNEAQLEKSRLLSDRFSAERPKGSFSTLEIQRTEQGDSAMYLCASSPTANYGYTFGSGTRLTVV.

This clone was recorded a few times. The J gene is TRBJ2-1, the V gene TRBV29-1; 11 nucleotides line up with TRBD2. Germline V gives CDR1 SQVTM, CDR2 ANQGSEA. Trimming at V came to 4 bases and at J to 0 bases, leaving 5 bases not matched to a gene. The CDR3 has 16 residues. CDR3 nucleotides: TGCAGCGTTGGGGGACTAGCGGTTATCTCCTACAATGAGCAGTTCTTC. This translates into CSVGGLAVISYNEQFF.

This clone appeared a few times. V gene TRBV5-1 combines with J gene TRBJ2-7; D not resolved. This CDR3 is built from 12 residues. The ends were cut back, 2 bases at V and 3 bases at J, with 6 bases in the middle. Looked up from germline, CDR1 is SGHRS and CDR2 is YFSETQ. CDR3 amino acids: CASSFDLYEQYF. The CDR3 region has the DNA TGCGCCAGCAGCTTCGACCTCTACGAGCAGTACTTC.

The chain recombines TRBV27 with TRBJ2-7; TRBD1 might be the D (5 bases). V lost 4 bases and J lost 3, with 13 bases in between. Germline values: CDR1 MNHEY, CDR2 SMNVEV (reference sequence). CDR3 length: 14 amino acids. The CDR3 loop reads CASSSSPRDYEQYF. CDR3 nucleotides: TGTGCCAGCAGTTCCTCCCCCAGGGACTACGAGCAGTACTTC.